This record looks at one T cell receptor (beta chain) sequence and its context. Germline trimming cut 7 bases from V and 0 bases from J; bases unmatched to any gene: 5. CDR3 length equals 13 residues. Germline CDR1 and CDR2: DFQATT and SNEGSKA (reference sequence). This sample was taken from a study of CD8 T cells in Susac syndrome. Random hexamers were used to reverse transcribe an amount of roughly 0.5 to 1 ug RNA. TCRdb redid the calling of the immunoSEQ multiplex PCR reads with MiXCR, one entry per CDR3 protein. The data show 150,000 to 200,000 distinct CDR3 sequences, with 80% to 95% seen just once and 0.13% held by the top ten.

The sample comprised CD4+ T cells from PBMCs. This sequence joins TRBV20-1 and TRBJ1-1; 7 nucleotides align to TRBD1. This receptor was identified in a human donor in good health. CDR3 in DNA: TGCAGTGTCCCGGGACAGATGAACACTGAAGCTTTCTTT. It yields the protein CSVPGQMNTEAFF.